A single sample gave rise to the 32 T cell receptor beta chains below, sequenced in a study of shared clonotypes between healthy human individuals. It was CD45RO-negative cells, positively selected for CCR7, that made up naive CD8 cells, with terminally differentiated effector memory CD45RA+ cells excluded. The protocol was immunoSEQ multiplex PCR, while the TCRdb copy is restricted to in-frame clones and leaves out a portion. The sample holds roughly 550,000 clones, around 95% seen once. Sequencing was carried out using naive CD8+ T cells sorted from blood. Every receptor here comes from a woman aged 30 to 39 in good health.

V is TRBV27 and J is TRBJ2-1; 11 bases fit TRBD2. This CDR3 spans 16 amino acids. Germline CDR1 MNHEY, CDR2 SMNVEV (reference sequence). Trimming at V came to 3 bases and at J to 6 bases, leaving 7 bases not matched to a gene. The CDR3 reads CASSFIAGGPINEQFF. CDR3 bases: TGTGCCAGCAGTTTCATAGCGGGAGGGCCTATCAATGAGCAGTTCTTC.

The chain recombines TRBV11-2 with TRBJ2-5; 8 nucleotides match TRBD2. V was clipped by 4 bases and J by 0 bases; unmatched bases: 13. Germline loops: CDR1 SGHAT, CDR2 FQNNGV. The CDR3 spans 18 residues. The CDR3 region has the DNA TGTGCCAGCAGCTCCGAAGGAAGTAGCGGGGTTTACCAAGAGACCCAGTACTTC. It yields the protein CASSSEGSSGVYQETQYF.

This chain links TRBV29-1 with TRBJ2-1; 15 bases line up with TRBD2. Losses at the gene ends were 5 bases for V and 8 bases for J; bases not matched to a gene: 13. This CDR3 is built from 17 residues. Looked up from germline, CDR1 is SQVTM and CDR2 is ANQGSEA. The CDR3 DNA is TGCAGCGTTACCGGGACTAGCGGGAGGCGAGAGACCGATGAGCAGTTCTTC. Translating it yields CSVTGTSGRRETDEQFF.

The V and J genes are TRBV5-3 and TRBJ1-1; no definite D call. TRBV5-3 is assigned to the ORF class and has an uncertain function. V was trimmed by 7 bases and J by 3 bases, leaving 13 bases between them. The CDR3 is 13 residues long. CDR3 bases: TGTGCCAGACCCCCCGGATGGGACACTGAAGCTTTCTTT. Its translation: CARPPGWDTEAFF.

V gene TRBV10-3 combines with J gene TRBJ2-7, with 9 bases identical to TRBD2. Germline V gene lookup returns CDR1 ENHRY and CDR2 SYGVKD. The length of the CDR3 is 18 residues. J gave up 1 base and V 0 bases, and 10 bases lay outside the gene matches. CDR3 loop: CAISESGAGGPLSYEQYF. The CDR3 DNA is TGTGCCATCAGTGAGTCTGGGGCGGGAGGGCCATTATCCTACGAGCAGTACTTC.

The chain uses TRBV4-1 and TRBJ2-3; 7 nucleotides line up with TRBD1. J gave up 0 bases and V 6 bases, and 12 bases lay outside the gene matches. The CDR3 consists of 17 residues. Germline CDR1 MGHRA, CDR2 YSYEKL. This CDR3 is CASSFKKGTVSTDTQYF. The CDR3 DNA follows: TGCGCCAGCAGTTTTAAAAAGGGGACAGTTAGCACAGATACGCAGTATTTT.

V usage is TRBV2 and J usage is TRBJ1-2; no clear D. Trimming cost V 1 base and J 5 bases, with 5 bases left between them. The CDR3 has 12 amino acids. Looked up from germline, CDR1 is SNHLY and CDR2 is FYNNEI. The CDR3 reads CASSEVEYGYTF. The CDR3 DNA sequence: TGTGCCAGCAGTGAAGTGGAGTATGGCTACACCTTC. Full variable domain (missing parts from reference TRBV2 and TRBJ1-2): EPEVTQTPSHQVTQMGQEVILRCVPISNHLYFYWYRQILGQKVEFLVSFYNNEISEKSEIFDDQFSVERPDGSNFTLKIRSTKLEDSAMYFCASSEVEYGYTFGSGTRLTVV.

The CDR3: CASSPTTGINEQYF. Written as DNA, the CDR3 is TGTGCCAGCAGTCCCACGACAGGTATCAACGAGCAGTACTTC. The chain employs TRBV27 and TRBJ2-7; possible D gene TRBD1, 6 bases. Germline V gene sequence: CDR1 MNHEY, CDR2 SMNVEV (reference sequence). This CDR3 contains 14 residues. V was clipped by 5 bases and J by 5 bases, with 16 bases between them.

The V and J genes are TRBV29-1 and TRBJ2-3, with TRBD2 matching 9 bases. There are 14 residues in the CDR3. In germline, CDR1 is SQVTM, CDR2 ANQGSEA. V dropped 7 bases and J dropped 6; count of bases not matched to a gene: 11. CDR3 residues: CSADPGLAGDTQYF. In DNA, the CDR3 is TGCAGCGCCGACCCGGGACTAGCAGGGGATACGCAGTATTTT.

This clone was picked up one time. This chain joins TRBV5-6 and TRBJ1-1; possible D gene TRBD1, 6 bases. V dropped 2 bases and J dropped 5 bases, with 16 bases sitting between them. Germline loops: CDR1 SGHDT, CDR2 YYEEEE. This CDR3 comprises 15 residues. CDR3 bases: TGTGCCAGCAGCTTTGACAGGTGGCAGCGGACTGAAGCTTTCTTT. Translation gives CASSFDRWQRTEAFF.

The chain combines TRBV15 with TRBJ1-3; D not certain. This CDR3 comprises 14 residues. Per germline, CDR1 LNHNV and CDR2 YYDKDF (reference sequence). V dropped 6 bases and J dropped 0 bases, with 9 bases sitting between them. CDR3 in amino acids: CATRKDYSGNTIYF. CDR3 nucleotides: TGTGCCACCAGGAAGGACTACTCTGGAAACACCATATATTTT.

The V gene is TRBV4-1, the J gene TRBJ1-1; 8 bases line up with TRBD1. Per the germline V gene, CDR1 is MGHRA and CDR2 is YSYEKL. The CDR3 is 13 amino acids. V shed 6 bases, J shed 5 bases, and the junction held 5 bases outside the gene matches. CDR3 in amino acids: CASSPGGRTEAFF. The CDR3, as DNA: TGCGCCAGCAGTCCAGGGGGCCGGACTGAAGCTTTCTTT.

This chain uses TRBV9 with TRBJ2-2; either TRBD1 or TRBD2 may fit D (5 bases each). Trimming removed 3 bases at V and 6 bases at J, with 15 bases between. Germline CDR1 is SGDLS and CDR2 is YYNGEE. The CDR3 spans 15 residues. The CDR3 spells CASSATGAGAGELFF. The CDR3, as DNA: TGTGCCAGCAGCGCGACCGGGGCCGGGGCCGGGGAGCTGTTTTTT. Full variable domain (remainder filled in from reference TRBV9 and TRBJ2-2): DSGVTQTPKHLITATGQRVTLRCSPRSGDLSVYWYQQSLDQGLQFLIQYYNGEERAKGNILERFSAQQFPDLHSELNLSSLELGDSALYFCASSATGAGAGELFFGEGSRLTVL.

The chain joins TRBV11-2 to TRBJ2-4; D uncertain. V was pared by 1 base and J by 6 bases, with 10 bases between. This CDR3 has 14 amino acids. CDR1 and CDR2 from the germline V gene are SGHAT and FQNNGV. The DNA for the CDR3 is TGTGCCAGCAGCTTAGGGATAGGGTTAAACATTCAGTACTTC. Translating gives CASSLGIGLNIQYF. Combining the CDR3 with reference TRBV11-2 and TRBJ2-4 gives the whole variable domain EAGVAQSPRYKIIEKRQSVAFWCNPISGHATLYWYQQILGQGPKLLIQFQNNGVVDDSQLPKDRFSAERLKGVDSTLKIQPAKLEDSAVYLCASSLGIGLNIQYFGAGTRLSVL.

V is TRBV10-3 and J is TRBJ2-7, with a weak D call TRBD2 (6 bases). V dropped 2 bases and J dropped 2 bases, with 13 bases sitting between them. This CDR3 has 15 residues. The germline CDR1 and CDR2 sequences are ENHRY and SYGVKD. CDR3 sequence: CAISEPGGITYEQYF. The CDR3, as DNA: TGTGCCATCAGTGAGCCTGGCGGGATTACCTACGAGCAGTACTTC.

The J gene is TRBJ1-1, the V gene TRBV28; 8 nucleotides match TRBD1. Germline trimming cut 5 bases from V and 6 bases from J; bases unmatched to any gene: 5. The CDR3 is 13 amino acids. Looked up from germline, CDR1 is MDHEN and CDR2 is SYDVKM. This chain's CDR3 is CASSLRGLSEAFF. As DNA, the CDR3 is TGTGCCAGCAGTCTCAGGGGGCTCTCTGAAGCTTTCTTT.

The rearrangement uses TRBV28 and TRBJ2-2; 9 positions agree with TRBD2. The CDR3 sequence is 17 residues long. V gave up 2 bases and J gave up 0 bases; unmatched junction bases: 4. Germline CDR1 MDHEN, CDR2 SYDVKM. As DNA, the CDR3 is TGTGCCAGCAGTTTAATAGAGCGGGAGGCGAACACCGGGGAGCTGTTTTTT. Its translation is CASSLIEREANTGELFF. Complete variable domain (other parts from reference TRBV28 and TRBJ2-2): DVKVTQSSRYLVKRTGEKVFLECVQDMDHENMFWYRQDPGLGLRLIYFSYDVKMKEKGDIPEGYSVSREKKERFSLILESASTNQTSMYLCASSLIEREANTGELFFGEGSRLTVL.

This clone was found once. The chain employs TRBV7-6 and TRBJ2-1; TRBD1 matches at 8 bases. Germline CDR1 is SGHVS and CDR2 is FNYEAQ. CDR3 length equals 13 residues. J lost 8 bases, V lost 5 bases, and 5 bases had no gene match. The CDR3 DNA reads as TGTGCCAGCAGCGCTGACAGGGGCGATGAGCAGTTCTTC. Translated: CASSADRGDEQFF.

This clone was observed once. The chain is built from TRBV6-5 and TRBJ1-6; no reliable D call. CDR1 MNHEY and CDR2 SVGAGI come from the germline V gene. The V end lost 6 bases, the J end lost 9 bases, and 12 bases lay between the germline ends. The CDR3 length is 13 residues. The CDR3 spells CASSSGLRSPLHF. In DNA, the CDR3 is TGTGCCAGCAGCTCTGGGCTGCGTTCACCCCTCCACTTT.

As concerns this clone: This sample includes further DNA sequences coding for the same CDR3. CDR3 protein: CASSTEGGETQYF. The CDR3 region has the DNA TGTGCCAGCAGCACCGAGGGGGGCGAGACCCAGTACTTC. V gene TRBV5-4 combines with J gene TRBJ2-5; D may match TRBD1 or TRBD2 (6 bases each). The germline V and J ends were trimmed by 4 bases and 5 bases, with 12 bases remaining between them. Germline V gives CDR1 SGHNT, CDR2 YYREEE (reference sequence). This CDR3 comprises 13 residues. Using reference TRBV5-4 and TRBJ2-5 for the parts outside the CDR3, the full variable domain is ETGVTQSPTHLIKTRGQQVTLRCSSQSGHNTVSWYQQALGQGPQFIFQYYREEENGRGNFPPRFSGLQFPNYSSELNVNALELDDSALYLCASSTEGGETQYFGPGTRLLVL.

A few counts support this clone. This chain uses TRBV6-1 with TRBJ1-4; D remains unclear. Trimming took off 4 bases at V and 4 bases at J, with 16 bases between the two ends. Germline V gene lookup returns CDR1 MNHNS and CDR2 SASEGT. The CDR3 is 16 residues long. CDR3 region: CASSASIVALNEKLFF. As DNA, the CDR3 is TGTGCCAGCAGTGCCTCAATTGTCGCTCTTAATGAAAAACTGTTTTTT.

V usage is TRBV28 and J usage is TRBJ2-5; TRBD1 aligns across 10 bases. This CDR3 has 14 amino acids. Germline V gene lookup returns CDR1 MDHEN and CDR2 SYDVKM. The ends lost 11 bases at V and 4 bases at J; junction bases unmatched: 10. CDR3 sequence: CACTLTGGAETQYF. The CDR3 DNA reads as TGTGCCTGCACCTTGACAGGGGGCGCAGAGACCCAGTACTTC.

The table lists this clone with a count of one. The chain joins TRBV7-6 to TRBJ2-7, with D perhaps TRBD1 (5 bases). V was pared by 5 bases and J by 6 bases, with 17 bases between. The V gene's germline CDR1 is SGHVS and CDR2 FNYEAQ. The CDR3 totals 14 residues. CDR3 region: CASSPSQGPFEQYF. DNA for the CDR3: TGTGCCAGCAGCCCCAGTCAGGGTCCCTTCGAGCAGTACTTC. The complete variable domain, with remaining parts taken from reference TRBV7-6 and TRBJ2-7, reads GAGVSQSPRYKVTKRGQDVALRCDPISGHVSLYWYRQALGQGPEFLTYFNYEAQQDKSGLPNDRFSAERPEGSISTLTIQRTEQRDSAMYRCASSPSQGPFEQYFGPGTRLTVT.

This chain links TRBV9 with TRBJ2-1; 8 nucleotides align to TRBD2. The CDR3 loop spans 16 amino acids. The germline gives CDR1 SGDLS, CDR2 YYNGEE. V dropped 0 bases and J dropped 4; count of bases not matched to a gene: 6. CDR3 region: CASSVEDGLAYNEQFF. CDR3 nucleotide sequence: TGTGCCAGCAGCGTAGAGGATGGACTAGCATACAATGAGCAGTTCTTC.

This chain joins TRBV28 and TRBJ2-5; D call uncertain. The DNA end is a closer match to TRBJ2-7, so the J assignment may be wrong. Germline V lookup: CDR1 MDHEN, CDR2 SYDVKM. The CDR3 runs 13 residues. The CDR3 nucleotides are TGTGCCAGCAGTGAACCGGGCACATACGAGCAGTACTTC. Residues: CASSEPGTYEQYF.

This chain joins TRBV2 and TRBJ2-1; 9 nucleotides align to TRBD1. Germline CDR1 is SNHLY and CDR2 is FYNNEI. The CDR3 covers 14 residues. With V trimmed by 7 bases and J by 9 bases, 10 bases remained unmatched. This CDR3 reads CASITGTGSSEQFF. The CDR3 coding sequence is TGTGCCAGCATTACCGGGACAGGGTCGTCTGAGCAGTTCTTC.

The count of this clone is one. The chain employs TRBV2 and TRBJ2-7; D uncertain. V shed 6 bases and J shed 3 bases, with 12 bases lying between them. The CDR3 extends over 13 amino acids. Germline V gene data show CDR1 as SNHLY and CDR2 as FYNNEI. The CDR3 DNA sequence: TGTGCCAGCAGCAAGACCGAGGACTACGAGCAGTACTTC. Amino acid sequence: CASSKTEDYEQYF.

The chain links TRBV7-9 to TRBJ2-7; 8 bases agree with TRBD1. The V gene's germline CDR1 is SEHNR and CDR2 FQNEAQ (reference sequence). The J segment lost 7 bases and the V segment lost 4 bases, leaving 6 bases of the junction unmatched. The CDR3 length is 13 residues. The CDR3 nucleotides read TGTGCCAGCAGCTCCCAGGGGGCTCGGGAGCAGTACTTC. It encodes CASSSQGAREQYF.

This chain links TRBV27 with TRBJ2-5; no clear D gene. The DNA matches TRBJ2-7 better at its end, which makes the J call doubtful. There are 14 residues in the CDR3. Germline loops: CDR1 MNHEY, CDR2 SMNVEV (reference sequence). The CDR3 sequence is CASSLLGQNHEQYF. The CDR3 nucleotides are TGTGCCAGCAGTTTACTCGGGCAGAACCACGAGCAGTACTTC.

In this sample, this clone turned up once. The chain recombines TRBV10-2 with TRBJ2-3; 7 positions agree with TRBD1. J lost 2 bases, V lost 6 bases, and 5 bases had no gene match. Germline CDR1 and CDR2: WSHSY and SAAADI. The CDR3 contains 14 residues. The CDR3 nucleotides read TGCGCCAGCAGACCCGGGACAGACACAGATACGCAGTATTTT. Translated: CASRPGTDTDTQYF.

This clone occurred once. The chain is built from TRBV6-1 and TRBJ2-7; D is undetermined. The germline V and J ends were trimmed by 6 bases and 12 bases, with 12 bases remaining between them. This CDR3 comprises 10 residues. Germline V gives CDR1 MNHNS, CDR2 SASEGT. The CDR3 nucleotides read TGTGCCAGCAGGGGGTTGACCTCGTACTTC. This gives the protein CASRGLTSYF.

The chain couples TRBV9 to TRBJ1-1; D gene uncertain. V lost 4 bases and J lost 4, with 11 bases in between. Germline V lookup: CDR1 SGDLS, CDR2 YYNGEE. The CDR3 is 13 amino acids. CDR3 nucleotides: TGTGCCAGCAGCCCTCGGACTGGCACTGAAGCTTTCTTT. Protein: CASSPRTGTEAFF.